The rows below give T cell receptor beta chains drawn from one sample of a study of prognosis after radiotherapy for stage I lung cancer. TCRdb redid the calling of the multiplex PCR reads with MiXCR, one entry per CDR3 protein. The data show more than 9,500 distinct CDR3 sequences, approximately 36% seen once. This specimen was PBMCs, taken before or after stereotactic body radiation therapy (not recorded which). The receptors derive from a donor over 45 with non-small cell lung cancer. CDR3s include the opening cysteine and the closing phenylalanine or tryptophan. The D gene is left open where the match is weak. The listing skips clone size in some rows; elsewhere it reads once, few, many or a size class.

size,V,D,J,CDR3,DNA
many,TRBV20-1,TRBD2,TRBJ2-2,CSALSGGAPGELFF,TGCAGTGCTCTTAGCGGGGGGGCCCCCGGGGAGCTGTTTTTT
medium-sized,TRBV27,TRBD2,TRBJ2-7,CASSPQGLAAYEQYF,TGTGCCAGCAGTCCCCAGGGACTAGCGGCCTACGAGCAGTACTTC
medium-sized,TRBV12-3/TRBV12-4,TRBD2,TRBJ2-1,CASSFPSGSYNEQFF,TGTGCCAGCAGTTTCCCTAGCGGATCCTACAATGAGCAGTTCTTC
-,TRBV6-2/TRBV6-3,-,TRBJ2-5,CASSYGSGGGQENQYF,TGTGCCAGCAGTTACGGGTCAGGGGGAGGCCAAGAGAACCAGTACTTC